This paragraph covers one T cell receptor (beta chain) sequence. No antigen is known for it. Per-base qualities were not stored, and no clone one base away is much larger. This record comes from a study of siplizumab effects on memory and regulatory T cells (dated by TCRdb to the late 2010s). A note on the overall study: The effect of the anti-CD2 antibody siplizumab on alloreactive T-cell subsets was examined in allogeneic mixed lymphocyte reactions constructed from human PBMCs. Paper-wide results and their limitations: Among mappable alloreactive CD4+ clones, the Treg-derived fraction averaged approximately 72% with siplizumab versus 26.9% in control reactions. No functional confirmation was obtained for the suppressive function of proliferating Tregs from siplizumab cultures. Sequences below about 10^-5 frequency were poorly captured, so only a minor fraction of alloreactive clones could be mapped to unstimulated subsets. The cumulative frequency of alloreactive sequences that could be traced back to unstimulated CD4+ memory T cells was significantly reduced by siplizumab. For roughly 75-96% of proliferating CD4+ or CD8+ clones, no naive or memory phenotype could be assigned. Compared with memory T cells, unstimulated naive T cells appeared more diverse, and naive cells seemed to make a substantial contribution to the alloresponse.

Receptor libraries were prepared by the immunoSEQ multiplex PCR assay. Approximately 10^5 TCR templates per sample were assayed on the deep sequencing platform. Genomic DNA extracted from sorted T cells was used for TCRbeta CDR3 sequencing. In the authors' own workflow: Clonal analysis of TCRbeta CDR3 data was done in the R programming language. Alloreactive CD4+ and CD8+ clones were identified by comparing unstimulated samples to CFSE-low samples taken after the reaction. By matching sequences to the repertoires of sorted unstimulated Treg and non-Treg cells, each alloreactive CD4+ clone was assigned a regulatory or non-regulatory origin. TCRdb's version of the immuneACCESS table is confined to in-frame rearrangements and falls short of the full clone set. An unresolved V gene accounts for under half of the shortfall where checked; the remainder is of unknown origin. Clonal size and the V and J genes are those of that table, whereas D and trimming came from the DNA. The table for this sample lists about 50,000 clones; 93% of them were counted only once. Over 15% of the sample belongs to the ten largest clones.

Sorted unstimulated T cells, along with proliferating T cells recovered from mixed lymphocyte reactions, underwent TCRbeta CDR3 sequencing. Fresh whole blood from over 8 HLA-typed healthy donors was used to isolate PBMCs. From the cysteine through the phenylalanine, the CDR3 covers 13 amino acids. Only the CDR3 portion is preserved as DNA: 39 bases, with reading frame beginning at the first base. V gives up 3 bases and J gives up 3 bases, and the segment between their germline ends measures 9 bases. CDR1 and CDR2, per the germline V gene (reference sequence), are MNHEY and SMNVEV. Sequenced material: CD8+ T cells sorted from blood. The chain uses TRBV27 and TRBJ2-7; no D segment can be confidently identified. The TCR comes from a human donor in good health. The CDR3 here reads CASSFSSRYEQYF. The DNA sequence follows: TGTGCCAGCAGTTTTTCTTCTCGCTACGAGCAGTACTTC.